The 25 T cell receptor beta chains below all came from one sample that was sequenced in a study of T cells in Graves' hyperthyroidism and ophthalmopathy. Using RNA transcripts as the source, TCR beta CDR3 regions were amplified. RT-PCR in the first round (using the HTBI primer set) targeted the TCR CDR3. TCRdb processed the multiplex PCR reads anew with MiXCR; each CDR3 protein has one entry. The sample consists of around 580,000 distinct CDR3 sequences, 46% of them appearing once. Material for sequencing was peripheral blood or thyroid tissue (not recorded which). These receptors were obtained from a woman younger than 30 with Graves' hyperthyroidism.

In this sample, this clonotype turned up once. CDR3 in DNA: TGTGCCAGCGGAGGGACAAATAGACAGCCCCAGCATTTT. Protein: CASGGTNRQPQHF. The chain uses TRBV2 and TRBJ1-5, with TRBD1 as a possible D gene (6 bases). Trimming took off 8 bases at V and 7 bases at J, with 15 bases between the two ends. This CDR3 has 13 residues. From germline, CDR1 is SNHLY and CDR2 FYNNEI.

This clonotype has just a few counts. The chain recombines TRBV15 with TRBJ2-3; 14 nucleotides match TRBD2. After removal of 3 bases from V and 5 bases from J, the junction contained 10 bases not matched to a gene. CDR1 LNHNV and CDR2 YYDKDF come from the germline V gene (reference sequence). CDR3 length equals 18 residues. The CDR3, as DNA: TGTGCCACCAGCAGGGACCCCGCCGGGACTAGCGGGGGAGATACGCAGTATTTT. Translating it yields CATSRDPAGTSGGDTQYF.

V and J are TRBV20-1 and TRBJ2-7, with 9 positions matching TRBD2. Germline V gene lookup returns CDR1 DFQATT and CDR2 SNEGSKA (reference sequence). CDR3 length: 13 amino acids. V lost 2 bases, J lost 7 bases, and 6 bases stayed unmatched. CDR3 protein: CSARRREGGEQYF. The CDR3 bases are TGCAGTGCTAGACGGCGGGAGGGTGGAGAGCAGTACTTC.

This clonotype was recorded many times. The CDR3 loop is CSVAGGSVGYTF. In nucleotides, the CDR3 is TGCAGCGTTGCAGGGGGCTCTGTTGGCTACACCTTC. The V call is TRBV29-1, the J call TRBJ1-2; 8 bases match TRBD1. CDR1 and CDR2 (germline): SQVTM, ANQGSEA. Trimming removed 4 bases from V and 7 bases from J; junction bases left unmatched: 5. The CDR3 has 12 amino acids.

This chain connects TRBV29-1 to TRBJ2-7; 8 bases are a match to TRBD2. This CDR3 is 13 amino acids long. The germline gives CDR1 SQVTM, CDR2 ANQGSEA. The V and J ends lost 8 bases and 4 bases, in that order; junction bases with no gene match: 10. The CDR3, as DNA: TGCAGCTCCATCTCGGGAGGGCCTTACGAGCAGTACTTC. Translated: CSSISGGPYEQYF.

Ten or more counts support this clonotype. The chain recombines TRBV12-5 with TRBJ2-2; D perhaps matches TRBD2 (6 bases). V shed 6 bases and J shed 4 bases, with 12 bases lying between them. Germline V lookup: CDR1 LGHNT, CDR2 FRNRAP. The CDR3 runs to 14 residues. The CDR3 DNA follows: TGTGCTAGTGGCTGGGGACTGGGCACCGGGGAGCTGTTTTTT. It encodes CASGWGLGTGELFF.

This clonotype was detected ten times or more. The genes are TRBV20-1 and TRBJ2-5, with D perhaps being TRBD1 or TRBD2 (5 bases each). The V and J ends lost 3 bases and 13 bases respectively, with 18 bases between them. The CDR3 runs 12 residues. Germline V gene sequence: CDR1 DFQATT, CDR2 SNEGSKA (reference sequence). CDR3 nucleotides: TGCAGTGCTAGCTCGGTAGGGGACCCTCCGTACTTC. Its protein is CSASSVGDPPYF.

Ten or more counts support this clonotype. The J gene is TRBJ1-5, the V gene TRBV5-5, with D maybe TRBD1 (5 bases). Germline V gene lookup returns CDR1 SGHKS and CDR2 YYEKEE (reference sequence). Deletions cut 1 base from V and 6 bases from J, with 11 bases between. The CDR3 has 14 residues. The CDR3 region is CASSLRTGGQPQHF. CDR3 in DNA: TGTGCCAGCAGCTTGAGAACAGGAGGTCAGCCCCAGCATTTT.

The chain links TRBV29-1 to TRBJ2-5; 12 bases are a match to TRBD2. V lost 5 bases to trimming and J lost 5 bases; unmatched junction nucleotides: 6. This CDR3 is built from 14 residues. Looked up from germline, CDR1 is SQVTM and CDR2 is ANQGSEA. The CDR3 loop reads CSVNLAGGRETQYF. DNA of the CDR3: TGCAGCGTTAACCTAGCGGGAGGGCGCGAGACCCAGTACTTC.

In its sample, this clonotype was seen many times. The rearrangement uses TRBV29-1 and TRBJ2-3; 7 bases fit TRBD2. The V and J ends lost 4 bases and 2 bases, in that order; junction bases with no gene match: 3. The CDR3 covers 13 residues. Germline V gives CDR1 SQVTM, CDR2 ANQGSEA. This CDR3 is CSVVSGITDTQYF. CDR3 DNA: TGCAGCGTTGTGAGCGGGATCACAGATACGCAGTATTTT.

The genes are TRBV5-1 and TRBJ2-5; perhaps TRBD2 as D (5 bases). In germline, CDR1 is SGHRS, CDR2 YFSETQ. The CDR3 has 14 amino acids. V shed 4 bases and J shed 0 bases, with 10 bases lying between them. In DNA form, the CDR3 reads TGCGCCAGCAGCGCACCCGGGAACCAAGAGACCCAGTACTTC. Encoded protein: CASSAPGNQETQYF.

The rearrangement links TRBV7-9 to TRBJ1-2; 7 bases line up with TRBD1. V lost 5 bases, J lost 5 bases, and 5 bases stayed unmatched. Germline V gene data show CDR1 as SEHNR and CDR2 as FQNEAQ (reference sequence). The CDR3 totals 13 residues. The CDR3 coding sequence is TGTGCCAGCAGCCATCGACAGGGTTATGGCTACACCTTC. Translation gives CASSHRQGYGYTF.

V and J are TRBV2 and TRBJ1-2, with D possibly TRBD1 on 5 matching bases. The V and J ends lost 9 bases and 3 bases respectively, with 14 bases between them. From germline, CDR1 is SNHLY and CDR2 FYNNEI. This CDR3 is 13 amino acids long. The CDR3 sequence is CASDQGNYYGYTF. CDR3 coding DNA: TGTGCCAGTGATCAGGGAAATTACTATGGCTACACCTTC.

This clonotype was observed a few times. The gene calls are TRBV19 and TRBJ2-5; D is uncertain. This CDR3 is 15 amino acids long. Trimming pared 9 bases from V and 1 base from J, leaving 18 bases between. Germline V gene sequence: CDR1 LNHDA, CDR2 SQIVND (reference sequence). The CDR3 reads CASMRTGSPQETQYF. CDR3 nucleotide sequence: TGTGCCAGCATGCGAACCGGCAGTCCCCAAGAGACCCAGTACTTC.

This clonotype has ten or more counts. Here the CDR3 DNA reads TGCGCCAGCAGCTTGGAGGGCAGGGGCCACGAGCAGTACTTC. Its translation: CASSLEGRGHEQYF. The V call is TRBV5-1, the J call TRBJ2-7; D may be TRBD1 (6 bases). Germline values: CDR1 SGHRS, CDR2 YFSETQ. Trimming took off 0 bases at V and 5 bases at J, with 12 bases between the two ends. The length of the CDR3 is 14 residues.

V is TRBV30 and J is TRBJ1-2; maybe TRBD1 (5 bases). Germline CDR1 reads GTSNPN; CDR2 reads SVGIG (reference sequence). Trimming took off 5 bases at V and 9 bases at J, with 19 bases between the two ends. The CDR3 covers 13 residues. CDR3 DNA: TGTGCCTGGGCCCCCGCGACAGAAAACAGCTACACCTTC. Amino acid sequence: CAWAPATENSYTF. Looking up the rest from reference TRBV30 and TRBJ1-2 gives the full variable domain: SQTIHQWPATLVQPVGSPLSLECTVEGTSNPNLYWYRQAAGRGLQLLFYSVGIGQISSEVPQNLSASRPQDRQFILSSKKLLLSDSGFYLCAWAPATENSYTFGSGTRLTVV.

V is TRBV29-1 and J is TRBJ2-7, with 11 bases fitting TRBD2. The germline CDR1 and CDR2 sequences are SQVTM and ANQGSEA. The trim removed 8 bases at V and 1 base at J, leaving 7 bases unmatched. The CDR3 length is 14 residues. CDR3 DNA sequence: TGCAGCTTGGAGCCTAGCGGGAGGTCCTACGAGCAGTACTTC. Protein sequence: CSLEPSGRSYEQYF.

This clonotype was counted ten times or more. This chain joins TRBV6-7 and TRBJ1-2; 7 nucleotides line up with TRBD1. TRBV6-7 is sorted into the ORF group, with uncertain function. V shed 0 bases and J 4 bases; nucleotides not matched to a gene: 8. CDR3 length equals 16 residues. The CDR3 DNA reads as TGTGCCAGCAGTTACTCGGAACAGGGGTCCTCCTATGGCTACACCTTC. This translates into CASSYSEQGSSYGYTF.

This clonotype occurred many times. The chain links TRBV10-3 to TRBJ2-1; 8 bases align to TRBD2. The germline V gene encodes CDR1 ENHRY and CDR2 SYGVKD. The J segment lost 8 bases and the V segment lost 7 bases, leaving 10 bases of the junction unmatched. CDR3 length: 14 residues. CDR3 in amino acids: CAITKTSAGDEQFF. The CDR3 bases are TGTGCCATCACCAAGACTAGCGCGGGGGATGAGCAGTTCTTC.

This sequence joins TRBV7-2 and TRBJ1-1; 7 nucleotides agree with TRBD1. Germline V gene lookup returns CDR1 SGHTA and CDR2 FQGNSA. With V trimmed by 6 bases and J by 5 bases, 6 bases remained unmatched. The CDR3 is 13 residues long. This chain's CDR3 is CASRATGFTEAFF. The CDR3 DNA reads as TGTGCCAGCAGAGCGACAGGGTTTACTGAAGCTTTCTTT.

As concerns this clonotype: This may arise from a read error, as a much more abundant clone is one base away. This sequence joins TRBV2 and TRBJ2-7, with D possibly matching TRBD1 (7 bases). Germline V gene lookup returns CDR1 SNHLY and CDR2 FYNNEI. This CDR3 is 16 amino acids long. The CDR3 DNA is TGTGCCAGCAGGGACGCCGGCGGGACAGAGACCTACGGGCAGTACTTC. This sequence encodes CASRDAGGTETYGQYF.

The V gene is TRBV10-3, the J gene TRBJ2-1; D is possibly TRBD1 (5 bases). Trimming took off 1 base at V and 9 bases at J, with 10 bases between the two ends. The CDR3 has 13 amino acids. CDR1 is ENHRY, CDR2 SYGVKD, per germline. CDR3 nucleotides: TGTGCCATCAGTGAGTTCGAGCAGGGTGAGCAGTTCTTC. Its protein is CAISEFEQGEQFF.

The chain links TRBV7-9 to TRBJ1-2; D is perhaps TRBD1 (5 bases). Trimming removed 5 bases from V and 5 bases from J, with 15 bases in between. Per the germline V gene, CDR1 is SEHNR and CDR2 is FQNEAQ (reference sequence). This CDR3 comprises 14 residues. This CDR3 is CASSKTDTQYGYTF. CDR3 coding DNA: TGTGCCAGCAGCAAGACAGATACGCAGTATGGCTACACCTTC.

This clonotype was recorded many times. The chain combines TRBV29-1 with TRBJ2-5, with a tentative D call TRBD1 (6 bases). Looked up from germline, CDR1 is SQVTM and CDR2 is ANQGSEA. There are 11 residues in the CDR3. V lost 3 bases and J 6 bases, leaving 8 bases between the germline ends. This CDR3 reads CSVDRGQTQYF. The CDR3 DNA follows: TGCAGCGTTGACAGGGGCCAGACCCAGTACTTC.

This clonotype was found once. A much bigger clone sits one base away, suggesting this may be a read error. The rearrangement links TRBV19 to TRBJ1-4; D is undetermined. CDR1 and CDR2 (germline): LNHDA, SQIVND (reference sequence). The CDR3 contains 13 residues. Here the CDR3 DNA reads TGTGCCAGTAGTATTAACTGGGGTGAAGAACTGTTTTTT. Translation: CASSINWGEELFF.